The clone carrying this TCR beta chain was recorded at least ten times. The antigen is unknown. Time point meaning: patch test 2, 6 weeks after DPC sensitization. Treatment noted: therapeutic diphenylcyclopropenone sensitization with weekly scalp DPC. The record originates from a study of human T cells and chemical hapten exposure. Study-level background: On around 2 cm by around 2 cm of upper inner arm skin, sensitization was performed with 2% DPC. General study results and limits: Given that the donors had alopecia, their immune response may differ from that seen in healthy people.

CDR1 and CDR2 (germline): KGHSH, LQKENI. Trimming removed 5 bases at V and 7 bases at J, with 9 bases between. The length of the CDR3 is 11 residues. TCRdb re-called the RACE reads with MiXCR, one entry per CDR3 protein. Counted here are tens of thousands of distinct CDR3 sequences, about 10% occurring once; the ten biggest clones make up about 5%. This sequence originates from a woman aged 50 to 60 with alopecia areata. Some clones in this sample may be carry-over from other donors' samples. The chain combines TRBV18 with TRBJ2-7; tentatively, D is TRBD1 (6 bases). The sequencing here drew on whole blood, taken in connection with sensitization to the hapten diphenylcyclopropenone (DPC). CDR3 coding DNA: TGTGCCAGCTCATCCACAGGGGAGCAGTACTTC. It encodes CASSSTGEQYF.